One sample yielded the 10 T cell receptor beta chains listed below, sequenced in a study of response to subunit inactivated influenza vaccine. TCRdb analysed the RT-PCR reads with MiXCR anew, one entry per CDR3 protein. The sample consists of about 240,000 distinct CDR3 sequences, less than 15% of them appearing once. The sample in question was non-naive T cells sorted from PBMCs, obtained 14 days before vaccination. The receptor set was obtained from a man aged 45-65 years who received an inactivated influenza vaccine.

This clonotype was picked up a small number of times. The chain has TRBV10-3 and TRBJ2-3; TRBD2 aligns across 8 bases. The CDR3 consists of 15 residues. The trim removed 6 bases at V and 2 bases at J, leaving 7 bases unmatched. Per germline, CDR1 ENHRY and CDR2 SYGVKD. Here the CDR3 reads CAIRRLATDTDTQYF. DNA of the CDR3: TGTGCCATCAGGCGACTAGCGACCGACACAGATACGCAGTATTTT.

This clonotype was counted only a few times. The chain is built from TRBV24-1 and TRBJ2-1; 10 bases agree with TRBD2. V trimming: 4 bases; J trimming: 11 bases; junction bases outside the gene matches: 16. The CDR3 has 17 residues. Germline V gene data show CDR1 as KGHDR and CDR2 as SFDVKD. The CDR3 region has the DNA TGTGCCACCAGTGACTTCACTAGCGGGAATTACCGGGAGCAGCAGTTCTTC. It codes for CATSDFTSGNYREQQFF.

This clonotype showed up just a few times. The chain combines TRBV5-6 with TRBJ2-7; 7 nucleotides align to TRBD1. CDR3 length equals 14 residues. Germline V gives CDR1 SGHDT, CDR2 YYEEEE. Trimming took 4 bases from V and 3 from J; bases not matched to a gene: 7. CDR3 sequence reads: CASSRGQENYEQYF. In DNA form, the CDR3 reads TGTGCCAGCAGCAGAGGACAGGAAAACTACGAGCAGTACTTC.

For this clonotype: One base away lies a much larger clone, so this may be a sequencing read error. This chain links TRBV10-2 with TRBJ1-6; D might be TRBD1 (5 bases). The germline gives CDR1 WSHSY, CDR2 SAAADI. V gave up 1 base and J gave up 8 bases, with 9 bases separating them. This CDR3 has 14 residues. CDR3 nucleotide sequence: TGCGCCAGCAGTGAGTTCGAGGGGTATTCACCCCTCCACTTT. It codes for CASSEFEGYSPLHF.

This clonotype was detected many times. The V gene is TRBV24-1, the J gene TRBJ2-2; D tentatively fits TRBD1 or TRBD2 (5 bases each). V lost 7 bases and J 1 base, leaving 12 bases between the germline ends. The CDR3 loop spans 15 amino acids. CDR1 and CDR2 (germline): KGHDR, SFDVKD. This chain's CDR3 is CATSRDGVNTGELFF. The CDR3 nucleotides are TGTGCCACCAGCCGGGACGGCGTGAACACCGGGGAGCTGTTTTTT.

This clonotype was counted only a few times. The V call is TRBV5-1, the J call TRBJ1-1; no clear D gene. V shed 3 bases and J shed 5 bases, with 14 bases lying between them. This CDR3 spans 14 amino acids. Per germline, CDR1 SGHRS and CDR2 YFSETQ. CDR3 region: CASSSDGRETEAFF. Written as DNA, the CDR3 is TGCGCCAGCAGCTCAGACGGACGGGAGACTGAAGCTTTCTTT.

The chain employs TRBV2 and TRBJ2-7; D could derive from TRBD1 or TRBD2 (5 bases each). Deletions cut 6 bases from V and 2 bases from J, with 20 bases between. Germline values: CDR1 SNHLY, CDR2 FYNNEI. The CDR3 has 16 amino acids. The DNA for the CDR3 is TGTGCCAGCAGGTCTGCAGGGACCAAAGGCACCTACGAGCAGTACTTC. This encodes CASRSAGTKGTYEQYF.

The V call is TRBV5-4, the J call TRBJ2-3, with 7 bases aligning to TRBD2. Germline CDR1 and CDR2: SGHNT and YYREEE (reference sequence). Trimming cost V 0 bases and J 0 bases; bases outside gene matches: 4. The CDR3 spans 16 residues. The CDR3 is CASSLEAAGSTDTQYF. CDR3 in DNA: TGTGCCAGCAGCTTGGAGGCAGCGGGAAGCACAGATACGCAGTATTTT. The full variable domain, rest sourced from reference TRBV5-4 and TRBJ2-3, is ETGVTQSPTHLIKTRGQQVTLRCSSQSGHNTVSWYQQALGQGPQFIFQYYREEENGRGNFPPRFSGLQFPNYSSELNVNALELDDSALYLCASSLEAAGSTDTQYFGPGTRLTVL.

The CDR3: CASRDRFRGYTF. The CDR3 nucleotides are TGTGCCAGCAGAGACAGGTTCCGCGGCTACACCTTC. The V and J genes are TRBV6-2 or TRBV6-3 and TRBJ1-2, with D possibly TRBD1 on 6 matching bases. The CDR3 is 12 amino acids. Germline V gene lookup returns CDR1 MNHEY and CDR2 SVGEGT. V lost 6 bases, J lost 8 bases, and 13 bases lay in between.

The V gene is TRBV28, the J gene TRBJ2-3, with TRBD2 as a possible D gene (6 bases). Per the germline V gene, CDR1 is MDHEN and CDR2 is SYDVKM. Trimming removed 7 bases from V and 0 bases from J, with 20 bases in between. This CDR3 has 17 amino acids. This chain's CDR3 is CASKGEVAALSTDTQYF. The CDR3 DNA reads as TGTGCCAGCAAAGGGGAAGTAGCGGCCCTAAGCACAGATACGCAGTATTTT.